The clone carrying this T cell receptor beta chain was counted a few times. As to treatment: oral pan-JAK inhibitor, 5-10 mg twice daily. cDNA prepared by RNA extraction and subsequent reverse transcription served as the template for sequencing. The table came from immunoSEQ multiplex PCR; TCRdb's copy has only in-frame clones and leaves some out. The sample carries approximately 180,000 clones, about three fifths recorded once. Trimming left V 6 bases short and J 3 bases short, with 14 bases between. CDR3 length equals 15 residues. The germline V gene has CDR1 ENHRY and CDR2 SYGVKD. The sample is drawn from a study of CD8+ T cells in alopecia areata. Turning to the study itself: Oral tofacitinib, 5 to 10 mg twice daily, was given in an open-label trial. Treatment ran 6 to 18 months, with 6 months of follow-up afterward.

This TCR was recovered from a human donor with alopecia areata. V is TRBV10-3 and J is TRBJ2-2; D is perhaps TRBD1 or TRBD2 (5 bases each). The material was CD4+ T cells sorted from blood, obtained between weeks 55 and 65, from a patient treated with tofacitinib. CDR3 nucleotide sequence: TGTGCCATCAGGCCTGAGGGACGGGACACCGGGGAGCTGTTTTTT. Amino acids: CAIRPEGRDTGELFF.